One and the same sample provided the 30 T cell receptor beta chains below, sequenced in a study of blood T cell repertoires in COVID-19. Libraries were prepared by immunoSEQ multiplex PCR; TCRdb keeps only in-frame clonotypes and omits some of them. The sample yields 410,000 or so clones, 70% to 90% seen once. Sequencing was performed on peripheral blood. The receptors were sampled from a woman in her 30s with active or convalescent COVID-19.

The chain couples TRBV18 to TRBJ1-1; tentative D call: TRBD1 (5 bases). Germline assignment: CDR1 KGHSH and CDR2 LQKENI. Trimming pared 5 bases from V and 0 bases from J, leaving 16 bases between. This CDR3 is 16 amino acids long. In nucleotides, the CDR3 is TGTGCCAGCTCATTCGGGGCGGGATACATGAACACTGAAGCTTTCTTT. It yields the protein CASSFGAGYMNTEAFF.

This clone was seen just once. The CDR3 is CASSFNRDRVDQPQHF. In DNA form, the CDR3 reads TGTGCCAGCAGTTTCAACCGGGACAGGGTCGATCAGCCCCAGCATTTT. The V gene is TRBV27, the J gene TRBJ1-5; 9 nucleotides align to TRBD1. V shed 3 bases and J 5 bases; nucleotides not matched to a gene: 8. Germline V CDR1 and CDR2: MNHEY, SMNVEV (reference sequence). CDR3 length: 16 residues.

The chain joins TRBV6-2 or TRBV6-3 to TRBJ2-7; 10 positions match TRBD1. Trimming at V came to 6 bases and at J to 5 bases, leaving 10 bases not matched to a gene. Germline V lookup: CDR1 MNHEY, CDR2 SVGEGT. The CDR3 spans 15 residues. The CDR3 reads CASSPGQGVTNEQYF. The DNA of the CDR3 is TGTGCCAGCAGCCCCGGACAGGGGGTGACAAACGAGCAGTACTTC.

The J gene is TRBJ2-7, the V gene TRBV6-5, with TRBD2 as a possible D gene (6 bases). Germline-derived CDR1 and CDR2 are MNHEY and SVGAGI. The CDR3 length is 11 residues. V was clipped by 4 bases and J by 7 bases, with 8 bases between them. The CDR3 here is CASSSLAEQYF. DNA of the CDR3: TGTGCCAGCAGTTCGCTAGCGGAGCAGTACTTC.

This rearrangement joins TRBV27 to TRBJ1-2; TRBD1 is a possible D gene (5 bases). The CDR3 loop spans 12 amino acids. Trimming pared 4 bases from V and 2 bases from J, leaving 5 bases between. Germline V gives CDR1 MNHEY, CDR2 SMNVEV (reference sequence). The CDR3 DNA sequence: TGTGCCAGCAGTTCAGGGAACTATGGCTACACCTTC. This gives the protein CASSSGNYGYTF.

This rearrangement joins TRBV4-2 to TRBJ2-7, with TRBD2 matching 10 bases. From germline, CDR1 is LGHNA and CDR2 YNFKEQ. The CDR3 sequence is 19 residues long. Trimming took 1 base from V and 0 from J; bases not matched to a gene: 12. CDR3 sequence: CASSQGPASGGSSSYEQYF. In DNA form, the CDR3 reads TGTGCCAGCAGCCAAGGCCCGGCTAGCGGGGGCTCCAGCTCCTACGAGCAGTACTTC.

The CDR3 protein is CASSPRGRVQYF. The CDR3 nucleotides read TGTGCCAGCAGTCCCAGGGGGCGGGTGCAGTACTTC. This sequence joins TRBV28 and TRBJ2-7, with 8 bases fitting TRBD1. V shed 5 bases, J shed 9 bases, and the junction held 6 bases outside the gene matches. In germline, CDR1 is MDHEN, CDR2 SYDVKM. The CDR3 is 12 amino acids.

The chain links TRBV28 to TRBJ1-1, with D unresolved. Germline V gene sequence: CDR1 MDHEN, CDR2 SYDVKM. The germline V and J ends were trimmed by 3 bases and 1 base, with 6 bases remaining between them. The CDR3 contains 13 residues. DNA for the CDR3: TGTGCCAGCAGTTTGACACAGAACACTGAAGCTTTCTTT. Encoded protein: CASSLTQNTEAFF. The full variable domain, with the rest looked up from reference TRBV28 and TRBJ1-1, is DVKVTQSSRYLVKRTGEKVFLECVQDMDHENMFWYRQDPGLGLRLIYFSYDVKMKEKGDIPEGYSVSREKKERFSLILESASTNQTSMYLCASSLTQNTEAFFGQGTRLTVV.

V usage is TRBV24-1 and J usage is TRBJ1-5; D is ambiguous. The CDR3 loop spans 12 amino acids. Germline CDR1 and CDR2: KGHDR and SFDVKD. CDR3 residues: CVGIAENQPQHF. The CDR3 nucleotides are TGTGTTGGGATAGCGGAGAATCAGCCCCAGCATTTT.

This chain connects TRBV5-1 to TRBJ1-4, with unresolved D. CDR3 length: 14 amino acids. Between the trimmed V and J ends, which lost 0 bases and 7 bases, there was a span of 10 bases. Germline V gene data show CDR1 as SGHRS and CDR2 as YFSETQ. The CDR3 DNA is TGCGCCAGCAGCTTGGGTAGGGAGTTTGAAAAACTGTTTTTT. Its translation is CASSLGREFEKLFF.

J is TRBJ2-5 and V is TRBV7-8, with D uncertain. The germline V and J ends were trimmed by 1 base and 1 base, with 4 bases remaining between them. Per germline, CDR1 SGHVS and CDR2 FQNEAQ. The CDR3 spans 13 residues. Here the CDR3 reads CASSLDSQETQYF. The DNA of the CDR3 is TGTGCCAGCAGCTTAGACAGCCAAGAGACCCAGTACTTC.

This chain joins TRBV7-8 and TRBJ1-1, with unresolved D. The CDR3 totals 15 residues. Trimming left V 1 base short and J 3 bases short, with 12 bases between. The V gene's germline CDR1 is SGHVS and CDR2 FQNEAQ. CDR3 DNA sequence: TGTGCCAGCAGCTTAGGGCGGGCTTGGGACACTGAAGCTTTCTTT. It encodes CASSLGRAWDTEAFF.

The chain is built from TRBV30 and TRBJ1-2; 8 bases match TRBD1. The trim removed 5 bases at V and 7 bases at J, leaving 12 bases unmatched. The CDR3 is made up of 14 amino acids. Per the germline V gene, CDR1 is GTSNPN and CDR2 is SVGIG (reference sequence). In DNA, the CDR3 is TGTGCCTGGGGAAGACAGGGGTCCTGGGGTGGCTACACCTTC. This gives the protein CAWGRQGSWGGYTF.

This clone came up once. V and J are TRBV4-1 and TRBJ1-1; maybe TRBD1 (5 bases). CDR1 is MGHRA, CDR2 YSYEKL, per germline. The V and J ends lost 9 bases and 1 base respectively, with 15 bases between them. The CDR3 loop spans 14 amino acids. As DNA, the CDR3 is TGCGCCAGTTCCGAAACAACAGGGAACACTGAAGCTTTCTTT. Amino acid sequence: CASSETTGNTEAFF.

The genes are TRBV5-4 and TRBJ2-1, with 8 bases that match TRBD2. Germline CDR1 SGHNT, CDR2 YYREEE (reference sequence). V lost 4 bases and J lost 2; bases outside the gene matches: 5. CDR3 length equals 15 residues. The CDR3 sequence is CASSPRTSTYNEQFF. The DNA for the CDR3 is TGTGCCAGCAGCCCCAGGACTAGCACCTACAATGAGCAGTTCTTC.

The chain is built from TRBV6-6 and TRBJ1-4; TRBD1 agrees at 10 bases. The CDR3 runs 16 residues. Losses at the gene ends were 6 bases for V and 8 bases for J; bases not matched to a gene: 12. CDR1 and CDR2 (germline): MNHNY, SVGAGI (reference sequence). The CDR3 DNA follows: TGTGCCAGCAGGCCAGACAGGGGGCAATTCTGGGAAAAACTGTTTTTT. It specifies CASRPDRGQFWEKLFF.

CDR3 sequence (DNA): TGTGCCAGCAGTGGTCAACGCGGGAGGGCCAGCACCGGGGAGCTGTTTTTT. This gives the protein CASSGQRGRASTGELFF. V is TRBV2 and J is TRBJ2-2; TRBD2 aligns across 9 bases. The CDR3 length is 17 residues. Trimming took 4 bases from V and 4 from J; bases not matched to a gene: 10. Germline V gives CDR1 SNHLY, CDR2 FYNNEI. The full variable domain, in which reference TRBV2 and TRBJ2-2 provide the parts outside the CDR3, is EPEVTQTPSHQVTQMGQEVILRCVPISNHLYFYWYRQILGQKVEFLVSFYNNEISEKSEIFDDQFSVERPDGSNFTLKIRSTKLEDSAMYFCASSGQRGRASTGELFFGEGSRLTVL.

This clone was seen a single time. The rearrangement joins TRBV5-5 to TRBJ1-4; perhaps TRBD1 as D (5 bases). Germline loops: CDR1 SGHKS, CDR2 YYEKEE (reference sequence). This CDR3 region has 17 residues. The germline V and J ends were trimmed by 2 bases and 8 bases, with 22 bases remaining between them. In nucleotides, the CDR3 is TGTGCCAGCAGCTTTGGGCAGGCTCTCACAGCAGGGGAAAAACTGTTTTTT. It encodes CASSFGQALTAGEKLFF.

This chain joins TRBV2 and TRBJ2-2; D perhaps matches TRBD1 (5 bases). CDR1 SNHLY and CDR2 FYNNEI come from the germline V gene. Trimming stripped 6 bases from V and 4 bases from J, with 12 bases between. This CDR3 is built from 14 residues. The CDR3 region is CASRTDSSTGELFF. The DNA of the CDR3 is TGTGCCAGCAGGACCGACAGTTCCACCGGGGAGCTGTTTTTT.

This clone was recorded once. The genes are TRBV11-2 and TRBJ2-7; possibly TRBD1 for D (6 bases). The V and J ends lost 2 bases and 0 bases respectively, with 14 bases between them. The CDR3 sequence is 16 residues long. Germline lookup yields CDR1 SGHAT and CDR2 FQNNGV. CDR3 sequence (DNA): TGTGCCAGCAGCTTATTTGGGGGCCCAAGCTCCTACGAGCAGTACTTC. Its translation is CASSLFGGPSSYEQYF.

The J gene is TRBJ2-3, the V gene TRBV7-9; the match to TRBD2 covers 12 bases. V shed 4 bases, J shed 2 bases, and the junction held 1 base outside the gene matches. Germline V gene sequence: CDR1 SEHNR, CDR2 FQNEAQ (reference sequence). The CDR3 length is 15 residues. This CDR3 is CASSSSGRVTDTQYF. CDR3 nucleotides: TGTGCCAGCAGCTCTAGCGGGAGGGTCACAGATACGCAGTATTTT. The full variable domain, its missing parts supplied by reference TRBV7-9 and TRBJ2-3, is DTGVSQNPRHKITKRGQNVTFRCDPISEHNRLYWYRQTLGQGPEFLTYFQNEAQLEKSRLLSDRFSAERPKGSFSTLEIQRTEQGDSAMYLCASSSSGRVTDTQYFGPGTRLTVL.

V usage is TRBV6-2 or TRBV6-3 and J usage is TRBJ2-1; the match to TRBD2 covers 12 bases. V dropped 2 bases and J dropped 7; count of bases not matched to a gene: 9. The V gene's germline CDR1 is MNHEY and CDR2 SVGEGT. The CDR3 runs to 17 residues. CDR3 sequence (DNA): TGTGCCAGCAGTTACCTTAGACTAGCGGGAGAATGGAATGAGCAGTTCTTC. Its translation: CASSYLRLAGEWNEQFF.

The chain is built from TRBV4-1 and TRBJ1-3; D gene uncertain. V gave up 0 bases and J gave up 0 bases, with 12 bases separating them. This CDR3 is built from 17 residues. Germline CDR1 is MGHRA and CDR2 is YSYEKL. CDR3 residues: CASSQDDLQSSGNTIYF. The CDR3 coding sequence is TGCGCCAGCAGCCAAGATGATTTACAGAGCTCTGGAAACACCATATATTTT.

The chain combines TRBV2 with TRBJ1-4; tentatively, D is TRBD1 (5 bases). This CDR3 has 14 amino acids. The V end was cut by 7 bases, the J end by 7 bases, with 16 bases between. The germline V gene encodes CDR1 SNHLY and CDR2 FYNNEI. The CDR3 DNA reads TGTGCCAGCAACTCCCAGGGATGGGGTGAAAAACTGTTTTTT. It is translated as CASNSQGWGEKLFF.

This clone appeared a single time. This chain uses TRBV25-1 with TRBJ1-6; weak D call: TRBD1 (6 bases). This CDR3 contains 13 residues. Per the germline V gene, CDR1 is MGHDK and CDR2 is SYGVNS. With 6 bases removed from V and 4 bases from J, the gap between germline ends came to 7 bases. The CDR3 reads CASRGQYNSPLHF. In DNA form, the CDR3 reads TGTGCCAGCAGAGGACAGTATAATTCACCCCTCCACTTT. The full variable domain, in which reference TRBV25-1 and TRBJ1-6 provide the parts outside the CDR3, is EADIYQTPRYLVIGTGKKITLECSQTMGHDKMYWYQQDPGMELHLIHYSYGVNSTEKGDLSSESTVSRIRTEHFPLTLESARPSHTSQYLCASRGQYNSPLHFGNGTRLTVT.

The chain couples TRBV5-4 to TRBJ2-7; D possibly corresponds to TRBD2 (6 bases). The length of the CDR3 is 15 residues. V was cut by 4 bases and J by 6 bases, with 20 bases left in between. CDR1 is SGHNT, CDR2 YYREEE, per germline (reference sequence). The CDR3 reads CASSHVGTDLSEQYF. The CDR3 DNA sequence: TGTGCCAGCAGCCACGTTGGGACTGATCTAAGCGAGCAGTACTTC.

The V gene is TRBV6-1, the J gene TRBJ2-3; the D gene is possibly TRBD1 (5 bases). Per germline, CDR1 MNHNS and CDR2 SASEGT. CDR3 length equals 12 residues. Trimming stripped 7 bases from V and 3 bases from J, with 8 bases between. Here the CDR3 reads CASKAGTDTQYF. The CDR3 coding sequence is TGTGCCAGCAAGGCAGGGACAGATACGCAGTATTTT.

The chain links TRBV4-1 to TRBJ2-1; 7 nucleotides line up with TRBD2. The V segment lost 4 bases and the J segment 5 bases; nucleotides outside the gene matches: 17. The CDR3 has 18 amino acids. Per the germline V gene, CDR1 is MGHRA and CDR2 is YSYEKL. The DNA of the CDR3 is TGCGCCAGCAGCCTCTCGCCGGAGTTAGTAGCGGGTCACAATGAGCAGTTCTTC. Protein: CASSLSPELVAGHNEQFF.

The chain carries TRBV14 and TRBJ1-4; 7 positions agree with TRBD1. Germline CDR1 and CDR2: SGHDN and FVKESK. This CDR3 region has 14 residues. V trimming: 3 bases; J trimming: 5 bases; junction bases outside the gene matches: 3. The DNA of the CDR3 is TGTGCCAGCAGCCACAGGGGGACGAATGAAAAACTGTTTTTT. It is translated as CASSHRGTNEKLFF.

This clone was seen only a few times. V is TRBV4-1 and J is TRBJ2-5; 8 bases line up with TRBD1. There are 16 residues in the CDR3. Germline CDR1 is MGHRA and CDR2 is YSYEKL. The V gene end was trimmed by 1 base and the J gene end by 5 bases; junction bases not matched to a gene: 9. Here the CDR3 reads CASSQGFQGAEETQYF. The DNA for the CDR3 is TGCGCCAGCAGCCAAGGGTTTCAGGGGGCGGAGGAGACCCAGTACTTC.